The rows below give T cell receptor beta chains drawn from one sample of a study of blood T cell repertoires in COVID-19. The data were produced by immunoSEQ multiplex PCR, yet TCRdb's version contains in-frame clones alone and is incomplete. The sample has roughly 63,000 clones, 60% to 80% seen once; the top ten hold 10% to 15%. Specimen: peripheral blood. These receptors came from an elderly man with acute or convalescent COVID-19. Both conserved end residues are part of each CDR3. Fields, in order: J gene, clone size, V gene, D gene, CDR3 protein, CDR3 DNA. The D gene is left open where the match is weak. Not all rows give a size; the values are once, few, many and, for expanded clones, a class.

J gene: TRBJ1-2
clone size: -
V gene: TRBV24-1
D gene: TRBD1
CDR3 protein: CATSDTGGGNYGYTF
CDR3 DNA: TGTGCCACCAGTGATACAGGGGGCGGTAACTATGGCTACACCTTC

J gene: TRBJ1-1
clone size: -
V gene: TRBV9
D gene: TRBD1
CDR3 protein: CASSVGDGTGDTEAFF
CDR3 DNA: TGTGCCAGCAGCGTGGGCGACGGGACAGGGGACACTGAAGCTTTCTTT

J gene: TRBJ2-5
clone size: -
V gene: TRBV9
D gene: TRBD2
CDR3 protein: CASSVEVAGGKKTQYF
CDR3 DNA: TGTGCCAGCAGCGTAGAGGTAGCGGGAGGGAAAAAGACCCAGTACTTC

J gene: TRBJ1-6
clone size: -
V gene: TRBV27
D gene: -
CDR3 protein: CASSFLGLPLHF
CDR3 DNA: TGTGCCAGCAGTTTTCTGGGACTACCCCTCCACTTT

J gene: TRBJ2-7
clone size: few
V gene: TRBV27
D gene: TRBD2
CDR3 protein: CASSIDFGGRYSYEQYF
CDR3 DNA: TGTGCCAGCAGTATCGACTTCGGCGGGAGGTACTCCTACGAGCAGTACTTC

J gene: TRBJ1-1
clone size: -
V gene: TRBV5-1
D gene: -
CDR3 protein: CASSLTGGDTEAFF
CDR3 DNA: TGCGCCAGCAGCTTGACAGGAGGGGACACTGAAGCTTTCTTT

J gene: TRBJ1-5
clone size: -
V gene: TRBV2
D gene: -
CDR3 protein: CASNIQGSGQPQHF
CDR3 DNA: TGTGCCAGTAATATACAGGGTTCAGGGCAGCCCCAGCATTTT

J gene: TRBJ1-2
clone size: -
V gene: TRBV14
D gene: TRBD1
CDR3 protein: CASSPTGWGGYGYTF
CDR3 DNA: TGTGCCAGCAGCCCGACAGGGTGGGGTGGCTATGGCTACACCTTC

J gene: TRBJ1-1
clone size: -
V gene: TRBV28
D gene: -
CDR3 protein: CASSSGVSTEAFF
CDR3 DNA: TGTGCCAGCTCATCAGGGGTAAGCACTGAAGCTTTCTTT

J gene: TRBJ2-7
clone size: few
V gene: TRBV5-8
D gene: -
CDR3 protein: CASIPRENPYEQYF
CDR3 DNA: TGTGCCAGCATCCCTCGGGAGAATCCCTACGAGCAGTACTTC

J gene: TRBJ2-1
clone size: -
V gene: TRBV25-1
D gene: -
CDR3 protein: CASRGDFYNEQFF
CDR3 DNA: TGTGCCAGCAGAGGGGACTTCTACAATGAGCAGTTCTTC

J gene: TRBJ1-2
clone size: -
V gene: TRBV5-1
D gene: -
CDR3 protein: CASSLGFAAGYTF
CDR3 DNA: TGCGCCAGCAGCTTGGGGTTTGCGGCTGGCTACACCTTC

J gene: TRBJ2-7
clone size: -
V gene: TRBV5-1
D gene: TRBD1
CDR3 protein: CASSLGQGASEQYF
CDR3 DNA: TGCGCCAGCAGCTTAGGACAGGGGGCTTCCGAGCAGTACTTC

J gene: TRBJ1-3
clone size: -
V gene: TRBV12-3/TRBV12-4
D gene: -
CDR3 protein: CASSSQGPNTIYF
CDR3 DNA: TGTGCCAGCAGTTCACAGGGTCCCAACACCATATATTTT

J gene: TRBJ2-2
clone size: -
V gene: TRBV18
D gene: TRBD2
CDR3 protein: CASSPPSLAVNTGELFF
CDR3 DNA: TGTGCCAGCTCACCACCCTCCCTAGCGGTGAACACCGGGGAGCTGTTTTTT

J gene: TRBJ1-5
clone size: few
V gene: TRBV5-5
D gene: -
CDR3 protein: CASSLTGSNQPQHF
CDR3 DNA: TGTGCCAGCAGCTTGACAGGGAGCAATCAGCCCCAGCATTTT

J gene: TRBJ1-5
clone size: -
V gene: TRBV7-8
D gene: TRBD1
CDR3 protein: CASSLTGGNHQPQHF
CDR3 DNA: TGTGCCAGCAGCTTAACAGGGGGCAATCATCAGCCCCAGCATTTT

J gene: TRBJ2-1
clone size: -
V gene: TRBV11-3
D gene: TRBD2
CDR3 protein: CASRGGSDEQFF
CDR3 DNA: TGTGCCAGCAGGGGCGGGAGCGATGAGCAGTTCTTC

J gene: TRBJ1-6
clone size: -
V gene: TRBV5-6
D gene: -
CDR3 protein: CASSADSADSPLHF
CDR3 DNA: TGTGCCAGCAGCGCTGACAGTGCAGATTCACCCCTCCACTTT

J gene: TRBJ1-6
clone size: -
V gene: TRBV6-5
D gene: -
CDR3 protein: CASSSGGEGNSPLHF
CDR3 DNA: TGTGCCAGCAGTTCCGGGGGGGAGGGTAATTCACCCCTCCACTTT

J gene: TRBJ2-7
clone size: -
V gene: TRBV5-1
D gene: TRBD1
CDR3 protein: CASSSGQGAYEQYF
CDR3 DNA: TGCGCCAGCAGCTCAGGACAGGGGGCCTACGAGCAGTACTTC

J gene: TRBJ2-7
clone size: -
V gene: TRBV11-2
D gene: TRBD2
CDR3 protein: CASSLEGGRVYEQYF
CDR3 DNA: TGTGCCAGCAGCTTAGAGGGGGGGAGGGTCTACGAGCAGTACTTC

J gene: TRBJ2-7
clone size: once
V gene: TRBV7-2
D gene: TRBD2
CDR3 protein: CASSLVGGGFYEQYF
CDR3 DNA: TGTGCCAGCAGCTTAGTTGGGGGGGGGTTCTACGAGCAGTACTTC

J gene: TRBJ2-7
clone size: -
V gene: TRBV11-1
D gene: -
CDR3 protein: CASSQSTGYEQYF
CDR3 DNA: TGTGCCAGCAGCCAGTCGACGGGTTACGAGCAGTACTTC

J gene: TRBJ2-7
clone size: -
V gene: TRBV28
D gene: -
CDR3 protein: CASSFLAEFGEQYF
CDR3 DNA: TGTGCCAGCAGTTTTCTGGCTGAGTTCGGGGAGCAGTACTTC

J gene: TRBJ1-1
clone size: -
V gene: TRBV27
D gene: -
CDR3 protein: CASSLEWNTEAFF
CDR3 DNA: TGTGCCAGCAGTTTAGAGTGGAACACTGAAGCTTTCTTT

J gene: TRBJ1-1
clone size: -
V gene: TRBV29-1
D gene: TRBD1
CDR3 protein: CSVEPPDREGTEAFF
CDR3 DNA: TGCAGCGTTGAACCCCCGGACAGGGAGGGCACTGAAGCTTTCTTT

J gene: TRBJ1-1
clone size: -
V gene: TRBV6-5
D gene: -
CDR3 protein: CASSPNRVTEAFF
CDR3 DNA: TGTGCCAGCAGTCCCAATCGGGTCACTGAAGCTTTCTTT

J gene: TRBJ1-1
clone size: -
V gene: TRBV7-8
D gene: TRBD1
CDR3 protein: CASSPRNRGQNTEAFF
CDR3 DNA: TGTGCCAGCAGCCCCCGCAACAGGGGGCAGAACACTGAAGCTTTCTTT

J gene: TRBJ2-2
clone size: once
V gene: TRBV19
D gene: TRBD1
CDR3 protein: CASSRQGVFAGELFF
CDR3 DNA: TGTGCCAGTAGTAGACAGGGGGTTTTCGCCGGGGAGCTGTTTTTT

J gene: TRBJ2-5
clone size: -
V gene: TRBV15
D gene: TRBD2
CDR3 protein: CATSRGLAAETQYF
CDR3 DNA: TGTGCCACCAGCAGGGGACTAGCCGCGGAGACCCAGTACTTC

J gene: TRBJ2-7
clone size: -
V gene: TRBV19
D gene: TRBD1
CDR3 protein: CASSALGTGNYEQYF
CDR3 DNA: TGTGCCAGTAGTGCGCTTGGGACAGGAAACTACGAGCAGTACTTC

J gene: TRBJ1-4
clone size: -
V gene: TRBV19
D gene: -
CDR3 protein: CASSMGGWGNEKLFF
CDR3 DNA: TGTGCCAGTAGTATGGGCGGGTGGGGTAATGAAAAACTGTTTTTT

J gene: TRBJ1-3
clone size: -
V gene: TRBV19
D gene: -
CDR3 protein: CASSMGRTDSGNTIYF
CDR3 DNA: TGTGCCAGTAGTATGGGAAGGACTGACTCTGGAAACACCATATATTTT

J gene: TRBJ2-7
clone size: -
V gene: TRBV9
D gene: -
CDR3 protein: CASSLAPGPYEQYF
CDR3 DNA: TGTGCCAGCAGCTTAGCGCCAGGCCCCTACGAGCAGTACTTC

J gene: TRBJ1-1
clone size: -
V gene: TRBV19
D gene: -
CDR3 protein: CATRGGGTEAFF
CDR3 DNA: TGTGCCACTCGGGGGGGAGGGACTGAAGCTTTCTTT

J gene: TRBJ2-1
clone size: few
V gene: TRBV7-9
D gene: -
CDR3 protein: CASSTDGLDYNEQFF
CDR3 DNA: TGTGCCAGCAGTACTGATGGACTCGACTACAATGAGCAGTTCTTC

J gene: TRBJ2-1
clone size: -
V gene: TRBV6-5
D gene: TRBD2
CDR3 protein: CASSTKRGGYNEQFF
CDR3 DNA: TGTGCCAGCAGTACCAAGCGGGGGGGATACAATGAGCAGTTCTTC

J gene: TRBJ2-5
clone size: once
V gene: TRBV7-8
D gene: -
CDR3 protein: CASSLRGGETQYF
CDR3 DNA: TGTGCCAGCAGCTTACGGGGAGGAGAGACCCAGTACTTC

J gene: TRBJ2-7
clone size: -
V gene: TRBV7-9
D gene: TRBD1
CDR3 protein: CARSRQGRYEQYF
CDR3 DNA: TGTGCCAGGTCCAGACAGGGAAGGTACGAGCAGTACTTC

J gene: TRBJ2-3
clone size: -
V gene: TRBV28
D gene: -
CDR3 protein: CASSPPTAHTDTQYF
CDR3 DNA: TGTGCCAGCAGTCCCCCGACAGCTCACACAGATACGCAGTATTTT

J gene: TRBJ1-1
clone size: -
V gene: TRBV12-3/TRBV12-4
D gene: -
CDR3 protein: CASISTRATEAFF
CDR3 DNA: TGTGCCAGCATCTCCACCAGGGCCACTGAAGCTTTCTTT

J gene: TRBJ2-2
clone size: -
V gene: TRBV5-4
D gene: TRBD2
CDR3 protein: CASSLSAGGRYTGELFF
CDR3 DNA: TGTGCCAGCAGCTTGTCAGCGGGGGGCCGGTACACCGGGGAGCTGTTTTTT

J gene: TRBJ1-2
clone size: -
V gene: TRBV9
D gene: TRBD1
CDR3 protein: CASSAVGTGIPGYTF
CDR3 DNA: TGTGCCAGCAGCGCCGTTGGGACAGGGATTCCTGGCTACACCTTC

J gene: TRBJ2-2
clone size: -
V gene: TRBV15
D gene: TRBD2
CDR3 protein: CATSRDGAGGSGELFF
CDR3 DNA: TGTGCCACCAGCAGAGATGGAGCGGGGGGTTCTGGGGAGCTGTTTTTT

J gene: TRBJ1-1
clone size: -
V gene: TRBV6-5
D gene: -
CDR3 protein: CASRMAGGSTEAFF
CDR3 DNA: TGTGCCAGCCGTATGGCAGGAGGGTCCACTGAAGCTTTCTTT

J gene: TRBJ2-3
clone size: -
V gene: TRBV12-5
D gene: TRBD1
CDR3 protein: CASGLVRGQGAFADTQYF
CDR3 DNA: TGTGCTAGTGGTTTGGTCCGCGGACAGGGGGCCTTTGCAGATACGCAGTATTTT

J gene: TRBJ1-5
clone size: -
V gene: TRBV24-1
D gene: TRBD1
CDR3 protein: CATSENGQGAYQPQHF
CDR3 DNA: TGTGCCACCAGCGAAAACGGACAGGGGGCATACCAGCCCCAGCATTTT

J gene: TRBJ2-3
clone size: -
V gene: TRBV3-1/TRBV3-2
D gene: TRBD2
CDR3 protein: CASSQDQTSGRSRVYTQYF
CDR3 DNA: TGTGCCAGCAGCCAAGATCAAACTAGCGGGAGGTCCCGTGTATATACGCAGTATTTT

J gene: TRBJ2-1
clone size: -
V gene: TRBV9
D gene: -
CDR3 protein: CASSSLVPYNEQFF
CDR3 DNA: TGTGCCAGCAGCTCCCTAGTCCCGTACAATGAGCAGTTCTTC

J gene: TRBJ1-2
clone size: -
V gene: TRBV12-3/TRBV12-4
D gene: -
CDR3 protein: CASSLGGFLGYTF
CDR3 DNA: TGTGCCAGCAGTTTAGGAGGGTTTTTGGGCTACACCTTC

J gene: TRBJ1-2
clone size: -
V gene: TRBV9
D gene: -
CDR3 protein: CASSFHDTSNYGYTF
CDR3 DNA: TGTGCCAGCAGCTTCCATGATACATCTAACTATGGCTACACCTTC

J gene: TRBJ2-3
clone size: -
V gene: TRBV3-1/TRBV3-2
D gene: -
CDR3 protein: CASSHEVTDTQYF
CDR3 DNA: TGTGCCAGCAGCCACGAGGTCACAGATACGCAGTATTTT

J gene: TRBJ1-2
clone size: -
V gene: TRBV19
D gene: -
CDR3 protein: CASSIQGNYGYTF
CDR3 DNA: TGTGCCAGTAGTATCCAGGGAAACTATGGCTACACCTTC